The clone carrying this T cell receptor (beta chain) appeared many times. Its antigen is unknown. Synthesis of cDNA was accomplished via 5'RACE employing 10-nucleotide random UMIs. TCRdb ran MiXCR on the 5' RACE reads and lists one entry per CDR3 protein. In the table there are over 60,000 distinct CDR3 sequences, roughly 5.5% of which are singletons. J gave up 0 bases and V 3 bases, and 7 bases lay outside the gene matches. The CDR3 has 15 residues. Germline V gene data show CDR1 as DFQATT and CDR2 as SNEGSKA (reference sequence). This record comes from a study of neurological immune-mediated disorders. Findings and caveats of the study: The multiple sclerosis repertoire cluster was not associated with any clinical or MRI feature, with the authors stating that larger cohorts are needed.

This TCR was recovered from a woman in her 30s with multiple sclerosis. The chain joins TRBV20-1 to TRBJ1-2, with 7 bases lining up with TRBD1. Sequences were obtained from PBMCs. CDR3 DNA: TGCAGTGCTAGTGTAACAGGGGCCTCTAACTATGGCTACACCTTC. Its protein product is CSASVTGASNYGYTF.